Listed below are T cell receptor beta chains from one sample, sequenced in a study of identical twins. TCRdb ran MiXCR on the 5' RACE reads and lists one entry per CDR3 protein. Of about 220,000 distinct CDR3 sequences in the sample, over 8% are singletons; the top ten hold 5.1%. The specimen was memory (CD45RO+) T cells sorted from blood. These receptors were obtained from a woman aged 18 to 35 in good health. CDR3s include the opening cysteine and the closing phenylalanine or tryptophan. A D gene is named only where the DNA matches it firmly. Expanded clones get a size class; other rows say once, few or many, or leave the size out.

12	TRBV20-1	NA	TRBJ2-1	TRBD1	CSALRRQGNPFF	TGCAGTGCTCTCCGCCGACAGGGTAACCCGTTCTTC
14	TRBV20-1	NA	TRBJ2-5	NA	CCARGLGGQETQYF	TGCTGTGCTAGAGGTCTGGGGGGGCAGGAGACCCAGTACTTC
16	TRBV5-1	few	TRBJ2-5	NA	CASSLDGALPTETQYF	TGCGCCAGCAGCTTGGATGGGGCCCTTCCTACGGAGACCCAGTACTTC
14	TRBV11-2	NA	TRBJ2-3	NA	CASSLMGVGDTQYF	TGTGCCAGCAGCTTAATGGGGGTGGGAGATACGCAGTATTTT
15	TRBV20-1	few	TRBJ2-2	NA	CSASRIGVNTGELFF	TGCAGTGCTAGTAGAATCGGGGTGAACACCGGGGAGCTGTTTTTT
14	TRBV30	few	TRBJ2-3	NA	CAWGPGPYKDTQYF	TGTGCCTGGGGTCCGGGGCCCTACAAAGATACGCAGTATTTT
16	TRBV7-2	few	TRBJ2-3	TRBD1	CASSFTGGNDPDTQYF	TGTGCCAGCAGTTTTACAGGGGGTAACGACCCAGATACGCAGTATTTT
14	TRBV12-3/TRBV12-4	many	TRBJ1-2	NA	CASSLADRGYGYTF	TGTGCCAGCAGTTTAGCTGACCGGGGTTATGGCTACACCTTC
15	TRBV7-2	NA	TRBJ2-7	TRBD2	CASSPVWGGSYEQYF	TGTGCCAGCAGCCCCGTCTGGGGGGGCTCCTACGAGCAGTACTTC
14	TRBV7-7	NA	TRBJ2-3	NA	CASSLAFESDTQYF	TGTGCTAGCAGCCTGGCGTTTGAATCGGATACGCAGTATTTT
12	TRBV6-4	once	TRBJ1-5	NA	CASSETDQPQHF	TGTGCCAGCAGTGAAACAGATCAGCCCCAGCATTTT
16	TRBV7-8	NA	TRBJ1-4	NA	CASSSRHGSSNEKLFF	TGTGCCAGCAGCTCTCGGCACGGCTCCTCAAATGAAAAACTGTTTTTT
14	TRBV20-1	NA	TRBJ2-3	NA	CSAITITETDTQYF	TGCAGTGCCATTACAATCACAGAAACAGATACGCAGTATTTT
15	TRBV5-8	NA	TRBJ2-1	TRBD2	CASSKGTSGRNEQFF	TGTGCCAGCAGCAAAGGGACTAGCGGACGCAATGAGCAGTTCTTC
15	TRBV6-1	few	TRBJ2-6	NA	CASSGTNSGANVLTF	TGTGCCAGCAGTGGGACAAACTCTGGGGCCAACGTCCTGACTTTC
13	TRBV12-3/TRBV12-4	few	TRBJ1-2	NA	CASSLVGLYGYTF	TGTGCCAGCAGTTTAGTGGGCCTCTATGGCTACACCTTC
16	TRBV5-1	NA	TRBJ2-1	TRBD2	CASSLAGGGTYNEQFF	TGCGCCAGCAGCTTGGCCGGCGGGGGGACATACAATGAGCAGTTCTTC
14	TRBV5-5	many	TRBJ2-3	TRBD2	CASRSGTRTDTQYF	TGTGCCAGCAGATCCGGGACTAGAACAGATACGCAGTATTTT
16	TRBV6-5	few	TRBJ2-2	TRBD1	CASSYARDRGTGELFF	TGTGCCAGCAGTTACGCCCGGGACAGGGGGACCGGGGAGCTGTTTTTT
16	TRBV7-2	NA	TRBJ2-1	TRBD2	CASSLGGGASYNEQFF	TGTGCCAGCAGCTTAGGCGGGGGGGCGTCCTACAATGAGCAGTTCTTC
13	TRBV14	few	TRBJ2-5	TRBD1	CASSRGTEETQYF	TGTGCCAGCAGCCGTGGGACAGAAGAGACCCAGTACTTC
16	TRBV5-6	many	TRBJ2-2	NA	CASSSGPTLNTGELFF	TGTGCCAGCAGCTCGGGACCGACGTTGAACACCGGGGAGCTGTTTTTT
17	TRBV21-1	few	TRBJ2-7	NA	CASSKRGRGPTSYEQYF	TGTGCCAGCAGCAAAAGGGGGCGGGGTCCAACTTCCTACGAGCAGTACTTC
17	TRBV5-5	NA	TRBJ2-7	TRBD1	CASSLGTGGPYSYEQYF	TGTGCCAGCAGCTTGGGGACAGGGGGTCCTTACTCCTACGAGCAGTACTTC
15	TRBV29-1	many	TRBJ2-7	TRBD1	CSVEASGTGPYEQYF	TGCAGCGTTGAGGCGTCCGGGACAGGACCTTACGAGCAGTACTTC
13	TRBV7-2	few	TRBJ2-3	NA	CASRREFTDTQYF	TGTGCCAGCCGGAGAGAGTTCACAGATACGCAGTATTTT
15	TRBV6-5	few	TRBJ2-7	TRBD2	CASSYSGLGSYEQYF	TGTGCCAGCAGTTACTCGGGACTAGGTTCCTACGAGCAGTACTTC
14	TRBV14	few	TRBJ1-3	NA	CASSQVARGNTIYF	TGTGCCAGCAGCCAAGTAGCCCGGGGAAACACCATATATTTT
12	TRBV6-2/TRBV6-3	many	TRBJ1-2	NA	CASSSVTFGYTF	TGTGCCAGCAGTTCCGTTACCTTCGGCTACACCTTC
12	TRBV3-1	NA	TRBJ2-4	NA	CASSRGGNIQYF	TGTGCCAGCAGCCGAGGGGGAAACATTCAGTACTTC
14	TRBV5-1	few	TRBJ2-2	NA	CASSFRFDTGELFF	TGCGCCAGCAGCTTTCGGTTCGACACCGGGGAGCTGTTTTTT
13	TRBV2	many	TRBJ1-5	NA	CASGRRVEQPQHF	TGTGCCAGCGGTCGGCGGGTGGAACAGCCCCAGCATTTT
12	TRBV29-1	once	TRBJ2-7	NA	CSVAVLSYEQYF	TGCAGCGTAGCAGTACTATCCTACGAGCAGTACTTC
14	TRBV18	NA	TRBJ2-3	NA	CASSPLQGEDTQYF	TGTGCCAGCTCACCACTACAGGGTGAAGATACGCAGTATTTT
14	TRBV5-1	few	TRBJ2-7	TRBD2	CASSSHYRGDEQYF	TGCGCCAGCAGCTCTCATTATCGGGGGGACGAGCAGTACTTC
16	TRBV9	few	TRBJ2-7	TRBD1	CASSPHPGTVFYEQYF	TGTGCCAGCAGCCCACACCCCGGGACAGTCTTCTACGAGCAGTACTTC
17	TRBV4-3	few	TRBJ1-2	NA	CASSQDLIRGTNYGYTF	TGCGCCAGCAGCCAAGATCTGATTCGGGGGACTAACTATGGCTACACCTTC
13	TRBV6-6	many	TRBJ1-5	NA	CASKKTGNQPQHF	TGTGCCAGCAAAAAGACAGGCAATCAGCCCCAGCATTTT
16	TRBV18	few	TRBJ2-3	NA	CASSPRRVATTDTQYF	TGTGCCAGCTCGCCCCGGAGGGTGGCGACCACAGATACGCAGTATTTT
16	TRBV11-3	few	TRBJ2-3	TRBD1	CASSLGLDRSTDTQYF	TGTGCCAGCAGCTTAGGTTTGGACAGGAGCACAGATACGCAGTATTTT
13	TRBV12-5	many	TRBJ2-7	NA	CASGNIASYEQYF	TGTGCTAGTGGTAACATAGCCTCCTACGAGCAGTACTTC
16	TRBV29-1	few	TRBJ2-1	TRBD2	CSVEDGGTSGVNEQFF	TGCAGCGTTGAAGATGGGGGGACTAGCGGGGTAAATGAGCAGTTCTTC
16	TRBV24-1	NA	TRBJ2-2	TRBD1	CATSDRDSSNTGELFF	TGTGCCACCAGTGACCGGGACAGTTCGAACACCGGGGAGCTGTTTTTT
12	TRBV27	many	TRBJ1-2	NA	CASSTRGYGYTF	TGTGCCAGCAGTACCAGGGGTTATGGCTACACCTTC
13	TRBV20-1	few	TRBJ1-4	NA	CSAKQAGDEKLFF	TGCAGTGCTAAACAGGCAGGGGATGAAAAACTGTTTTTT
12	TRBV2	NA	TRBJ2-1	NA	CARGTGYNEQFF	TGTGCCCGCGGGACTGGATACAATGAGCAGTTCTTC
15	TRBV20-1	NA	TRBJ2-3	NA	CSASLEGGLADTQYF	TGCAGTGCTAGTCTGGAGGGGGGTCTGGCAGATACGCAGTATTTT